The next 26 T cell receptor beta chains were all read from a single sample in a study of control samples from healthy donors and cancer patients. Clones were read by immunoSEQ multiplex PCR, and TCRdb kept only the in-frame ones, dropping some. The table shows 75,000 to 100,000 clones, with nearly 90% occurring only once. Sequencing used blood. All receptors derive from a man aged 50 to 60 in good health.

This chain joins TRBV4-1 and TRBJ1-1, with D possibly being TRBD1 (6 bases). The V gene lost 5 bases and the J gene lost 10 bases, with 11 bases spanning the gap. CDR3 length: 11 residues. Per germline, CDR1 MGHRA and CDR2 YSYEKL. CDR3 amino acids: CASSTGGGAFF. The CDR3 DNA follows: TGCGCCAGCAGCACTGGAGGGGGAGCTTTCTTT.

The chain recombines TRBV30 with TRBJ1-3; 8 bases are a match to TRBD1. This CDR3 has 13 residues. The V gene's germline CDR1 is GTSNPN and CDR2 SVGIG (reference sequence). After removal of 0 bases from V and 8 bases from J, the junction contained 3 bases not matched to a gene. CDR3 amino acids: CAWSVDRGHTIYF. The CDR3 DNA is TGTGCCTGGAGTGTCGACAGGGGACACACCATATATTTT. Looking up the rest from reference TRBV30 and TRBJ1-3 gives the full variable domain: SQTIHQWPATLVQPVGSPLSLECTVEGTSNPNLYWYRQAAGRGLQLLFYSVGIGQISSEVPQNLSASRPQDRQFILSSKKLLLSDSGFYLCAWSVDRGHTIYFGEGSWLTVV.

A single count supports this clone. V and J are TRBV5-6 and TRBJ1-1; a possible D gene is TRBD1 (5 bases). This CDR3 contains 13 residues. The germline gives CDR1 SGHDT, CDR2 YYEEEE. The V end lost 4 bases, the J end lost 4 bases, and 11 bases lay between the germline ends. The CDR3 coding sequence is TGTGCCAGCAGCCCCGTGGGACGCACTGAAGCTTTCTTT. Protein sequence: CASSPVGRTEAFF. Supplemented by reference TRBV5-6 and TRBJ1-1, the full variable domain reads DAGVTQSPTHLIKTRGQQVTLRCSPKSGHDTVSWYQQALGQGPQFIFQYYEEEERQRGNFPDRFSGHQFPNYSSELNVNALLLGDSALYLCASSPVGRTEAFFGQGTRLTVV.

The chain links TRBV9 to TRBJ2-1, with 8 nucleotides matching TRBD1. J gave up 3 bases and V 0 bases, and 2 bases lay outside the gene matches. The CDR3 covers 15 residues. The V gene's germline CDR1 is SGDLS and CDR2 YYNGEE. The CDR3 reads CASSVDGTGYNEQFF. In DNA form, the CDR3 reads TGTGCCAGCAGCGTAGATGGGACAGGCTACAATGAGCAGTTCTTC.

This chain uses TRBV29-1 with TRBJ2-1, with TRBD2 matching over 11 bases. Germline values: CDR1 SQVTM, CDR2 ANQGSEA. This CDR3 is built from 17 residues. Trimming cost V 0 bases and J 4 bases; bases outside gene matches: 8. As DNA, the CDR3 is TGCAGCGTTGAAGATGGGGGGACTAGCGGAAAATACAATGAGCAGTTCTTC. This gives the protein CSVEDGGTSGKYNEQFF.

V gene TRBV6-5 combines with J gene TRBJ1-4, with D tentatively TRBD1 (5 bases). Germline V gene lookup returns CDR1 MNHEY and CDR2 SVGAGI. The CDR3 loop spans 14 amino acids. The V gene lost 6 bases and the J gene lost 8 bases, with 16 bases spanning the gap. The DNA of the CDR3 is TGTGCCAGCAGCCTTACTTGGGACGTCGAAAAACTGTTTTTT. Translating gives CASSLTWDVEKLFF.

The CDR3 loop reads CAWSVSVNTEAFF. The CDR3 coding sequence is TGTGCCTGGAGCGTCTCGGTGAACACTGAAGCTTTCTTT. V is TRBV30 and J is TRBJ1-1; D unresolved. Trimming took 3 bases from V and 0 from J, leaving 8 bases between them. CDR3 length equals 13 residues. CDR1 and CDR2 (germline): GTSNPN, SVGIG (reference sequence).

This clone was observed once. The gene calls are TRBV5-6 and TRBJ2-7; maybe TRBD2 (5 bases). With 4 bases removed from V and 4 bases from J, the gap between germline ends came to 18 bases. The germline gives CDR1 SGHDT, CDR2 YYEEEE. The CDR3 consists of 15 residues. Here the CDR3 DNA reads TGTGCCAGCAGCCCCAAGACCCGCGGGCAGTACGAGCAGTACTTC. Protein sequence: CASSPKTRGQYEQYF.

In this sample, this clone turned up a few times. The rearrangement links TRBV6-5 to TRBJ2-7; a weak D match, TRBD2 (6 bases). This CDR3 has 16 amino acids. Germline V lookup: CDR1 MNHEY, CDR2 SVGAGI. Deletions cut 4 bases from V and 4 bases from J, with 20 bases between. CDR3: CASSSSIDGGGYEQYF. The CDR3 nucleotides are TGTGCCAGCAGTTCCTCGATTGACGGGGGAGGATACGAGCAGTACTTC.

The V gene is TRBV3-1 (or the pseudogene TRBV3-2), the J gene TRBJ2-7; 9 bases fit TRBD1. The CDR3 extends over 13 amino acids. The J segment lost 7 bases and the V segment lost 8 bases, leaving 9 bases of the junction unmatched. The V gene's germline CDR1 is LGHDT and CDR2 YNNKEL (reference sequence). The DNA of the CDR3 is TGTGCCAGCCGAACACAGGGGGCGCGGGAGCAGTACTTC. Encoded protein: CASRTQGAREQYF.

The rearrangement joins TRBV6-1 to TRBJ2-2; tentatively, D is TRBD1 (6 bases). The germline V gene has CDR1 MNHNS and CDR2 SASEGT. This CDR3 spans 14 amino acids. Trimming took off 3 bases at V and 5 bases at J, with 10 bases between the two ends. Here the CDR3 DNA reads TGTGCCAGCAGTGACAGGGGAAGAACCGGGGAGCTGTTTTTT. Protein: CASSDRGRTGELFF.

The count of this clone is one. This chain connects TRBV10-3 to TRBJ1-5, with D possibly matching TRBD1 (5 bases). Per the germline V gene, CDR1 is ENHRY and CDR2 is SYGVKD. Deletions cut 8 bases from V and 5 bases from J, with 7 bases between. The CDR3 has 11 amino acids. CDR3 protein: CAIGGDQPQHF. The CDR3, as DNA: TGTGCCATCGGGGGGGATCAGCCCCAGCATTTT.

The CDR3 DNA is TGTGCCAGCAGTGAATGGATGAACACTGAAGCTTTCTTT. Protein sequence: CASSEWMNTEAFF. The V gene is TRBV27, the J gene TRBJ1-1; D ambiguous. CDR1 is MNHEY, CDR2 SMNVEV, per germline (reference sequence). The germline V and J ends were trimmed by 5 bases and 0 bases, with 7 bases remaining between them. The CDR3 loop spans 13 amino acids.

The J gene is TRBJ2-1, the V gene TRBV19; D perhaps matches TRBD2 (7 bases). The CDR3 is 15 amino acids. Germline V gene data show CDR1 as LNHDA and CDR2 as SQIVND (reference sequence). Trimming pared 7 bases from V and 7 bases from J, leaving 20 bases between. The CDR3 bases are TGTGCCAGTACCATAATGCGGGGGCCGGGGAATGAGCAGTTCTTC. Encoded protein: CASTIMRGPGNEQFF.

The chain employs TRBV4-1 and TRBJ2-7; 8 bases match TRBD1. Germline CDR1 is MGHRA and CDR2 is YSYEKL. The CDR3 totals 15 residues. J was trimmed by 1 base and V by 4 bases; bases with no gene match: 6. The CDR3 DNA follows: TGCGCCAGCAGCCGTGGACAGGGTCCTTCCTACGAGCAGTACTTC. This encodes CASSRGQGPSYEQYF.

The rearrangement uses TRBV4-2 and TRBJ2-5; maybe TRBD2 (6 bases). Germline V gene data show CDR1 as LGHNA and CDR2 as YNFKEQ. Trimming took 4 bases from V and 5 from J, leaving 17 bases between them. This CDR3 has 15 amino acids. In DNA, the CDR3 is TGTGCCAGCAGCCCCACCGCTGCGAGCGGGGAGACCCAGTACTTC. Translated: CASSPTAASGETQYF.

V gene TRBV4-1 combines with J gene TRBJ1-4, with 7 nucleotides matching TRBD1. V gave up 1 base and J gave up 8 bases; unmatched junction bases: 13. The CDR3 length is 17 residues. Germline V CDR1 and CDR2: MGHRA, YSYEKL. CDR3 DNA: TGCGCCAGCAGCCAAGGGTCAACGACAGGGACGCGGGAAAAACTGTTTTTT. Encoded protein: CASSQGSTTGTREKLFF.

In the case of this clone: No conserved phenylalanine or tryptophan is present at the end of the CDR3, so a read error is the likely explanation. The limits of the CDR3 on the DNA are not certain, so only TCRdb's listed CDR3 is given. The chain recombines TRBV7-9 with TRBJ1-1. The germline V gene has CDR1 SEHNR and CDR2 FQNEAQ (reference sequence). Inclusive of both ends, the CDR3 amounts to 12 amino acids. The CDR3 spells CASSLLNPGDGA.

The V call is TRBV4-1, the J call TRBJ2-7; 9 bases are shared with TRBD1. V dropped 3 bases and J dropped 2; count of bases not matched to a gene: 2. CDR1 and CDR2 from the germline V gene are MGHRA and YSYEKL. This CDR3 region has 14 residues. CDR3 sequence reads: CASSQGTGTYEQYF. CDR3 nucleotides: TGCGCCAGCAGCCAGGGGACAGGGACCTACGAGCAGTACTTC.

The chain recombines TRBV18 with TRBJ2-3, with 7 nucleotides matching TRBD2. Germline CDR1 reads KGHSH; CDR2 reads LQKENI. V lost 5 bases to trimming and J lost 2 bases; unmatched junction nucleotides: 7. This CDR3 contains 15 residues. CDR3 nucleotides: TGTGCCAGCTCAGGTAGCGCGGGGGTCACAGATACGCAGTATTTT. Translation: CASSGSAGVTDTQYF.

This clone appeared a single time. The rearrangement joins TRBV5-6 to TRBJ1-2; 7 nucleotides match TRBD1. Germline CDR1 reads SGHDT; CDR2 reads YYEEEE. The V segment lost 3 bases and the J segment 4 bases; nucleotides outside the gene matches: 9. CDR3 length: 15 amino acids. The CDR3 here is CASSWSGDSSYGYTF. The CDR3 bases are TGTGCCAGCAGCTGGTCTGGGGACAGCAGCTATGGCTACACCTTC.

This clone is a singleton in its sample. The V gene is TRBV6-5, the J gene TRBJ1-6; D not certain. Germline loops: CDR1 MNHEY, CDR2 SVGAGI. The CDR3 is 13 residues long. The V and J ends lost 2 bases and 8 bases respectively, with 7 bases between them. DNA for the CDR3: TGTGCCAGCAGTTACGACGAGGATTCACCCCTCCACTTT. Translated, it gives CASSYDEDSPLHF.

V gene TRBV5-1 combines with J gene TRBJ1-4; D unclear. Trimming removed 6 bases at V and 0 bases at J, with 15 bases between. This CDR3 is 16 amino acids long. Germline CDR1 and CDR2: SGHRS and YFSETQ. The CDR3, as DNA: TGCGCCAGCAATGAGGGATCTTTTGCAACTAATGAAAAACTGTTTTTT. Translated, it gives CASNEGSFATNEKLFF.

This clone was counted once. This rearrangement joins TRBV6-1 to TRBJ1-1; no clear D gene. This CDR3 region has 14 residues. Trimming cost V 2 bases and J 5 bases, with 12 bases left between them. Germline V gene lookup returns CDR1 MNHNS and CDR2 SASEGT. CDR3 DNA: TGTGCCAGCAGTGAAACAGCCACGGAGACTGAAGCTTTCTTT. Encoded protein: CASSETATETEAFF.

The gene calls are TRBV11-3 and TRBJ2-3; D could derive from TRBD1 or TRBD2 (5 bases each). CDR1 SGHNT and CDR2 YENEEA come from the germline V gene. Trimming stripped 5 bases from V and 9 bases from J, with 15 bases between. The CDR3 spans 13 residues. The CDR3 sequence: CASSPGDGATQYF. CDR3 bases: TGTGCCAGCAGCCCCGGGGACGGAGCGACGCAGTATTTT.

The chain is built from TRBV2 and TRBJ1-2, with 8 bases matching TRBD1. CDR3 length: 12 amino acids. V lost 7 bases to trimming and J lost 6 bases; unmatched junction nucleotides: 4. Germline V gene sequence: CDR1 SNHLY, CDR2 FYNNEI. The CDR3 reads CASIRGRDGYTF. CDR3 in DNA: TGTGCCAGCATCAGGGGGCGAGATGGCTACACCTTC.